This TCR beta chain came from a study of T cell changes during pregnancy in multiple sclerosis (dated by TCRdb to the late 2010s). About the investigation overall: In women with multiple sclerosis, the researchers looked at how the T cell repertoire shifted as pregnancy progressed.

V lost 5 bases and J lost 4 bases; the stretch between them is 14 bases long. The germline V gene (reference sequence) specifies PRHDT as CDR1 and FYEKMQ as CDR2. The CDR3 runs 15 amino acids, cysteine and phenylalanine included. Only the CDR3 part of the read is kept: 45 bases, read in frame from the first base. As to this clone: Its antigen is still unknown. The record has no base qualities; no much larger clone is one base away.

Library creation used the immunoSEQ multiplex PCR assay. TCRdb provides this immuneACCESS table in a form limited to in-frame rearrangements. Some clones are lacking; in checked studies, under half of them reflect an unresolved V gene, and why the rest are absent is not known. In this sample the table shows approximately 40,000 clones, around 96% of which occur a single time. Roughly 0.8% of the sample is held by the ten biggest clonotypes. This sample comprised peripheral blood, obtained in the second trimester of pregnancy. This clonotype was sampled from a female donor with multiple sclerosis, enrolled in a pregnancy study. The chain is encoded by TRBV13 joined to TRBJ2-2; the D gene is possibly TRBD2, with 7 bases matching. The CDR3 amino acid sequence is: CASSIKGGGTGELFF. At the DNA level, the sequence is TGTGCCAGCAGCATCAAAGGGGGGGGCACCGGGGAGCTGTTTTTT.